This TCR beta chain is from a study of T cell responses to AZD1222 COVID-19 vaccine. Method: immunoSEQ multiplex PCR; TCRdb's copy keeps in-frame clones and lacks some. The sample carries about 120,000 clones, under 90% recorded once. This CDR3 is built from 14 residues. After removal of 4 bases from V and 4 bases from J, the junction contained 2 bases not matched to a gene. Germline V gives CDR1 MNHEY, CDR2 SMNVEV (reference sequence). This sample comprised peripheral blood, obtained on day 0 of AZD1222 vaccination. This clonotype originated in an adult in good health. The chain uses TRBV27 and TRBJ1-4, with 8 nucleotides matching TRBD1. CDR3 in DNA: TGTGCCAGCAGTTGGACAGGGCGTAATGAAAAACTGTTTTTT. Translated: CASSWTGRNEKLFF.